This passage covers 9 T cell receptor beta chains from one sample sequenced in a study of blood T cell repertoires in COVID-19. Assay: immunoSEQ multiplex PCR; the TCRdb copy retains only in-frame clones and omits some. This sample has fewer than 250,000 clones, with approximately 84% found just once. Sequences were obtained from PBMCs or T cells enriched from blood (not recorded which). The origin of the receptors is a man aged 55 to 70 who had recovered from COVID-19.

To note about this clone: Other nucleotide sequences in the sample specify the same CDR3. This rearrangement joins TRBV9 to TRBJ2-2; D call uncertain. This CDR3 spans 13 amino acids. Germline V lookup: CDR1 SGDLS, CDR2 YYNGEE. V lost 0 bases and J lost 4, with 4 bases in between. CDR3 residues: CASSVDSTGELFF. The CDR3 DNA is TGTGCCAGCAGCGTAGACAGCACCGGGGAGCTGTTTTTT.

The CDR3 bases are TGTGCCAGCAGCTCGGACAGGGAGGGAGAGCAGTACTTC. Translation: CASSSDREGEQYF. This chain links TRBV5-4 with TRBJ2-7, with D maybe TRBD1 (8 bases). Trimming cost V 3 bases and J 7 bases, with 14 bases left between them. Germline CDR1 reads SGHNT; CDR2 reads YYREEE (reference sequence). The CDR3 spans 13 residues.

DNA of the CDR3: TGCGCCAGCAGCCAAGTTCGGAGCGGGGGGCCGGGTTCGGAGACCCAGTACTTC. It specifies CASSQVRSGGPGSETQYF. This chain joins TRBV4-3 and TRBJ2-5, with 9 bases identical to TRBD2. Germline V gives CDR1 LGHNA, CDR2 YSLEER. CDR3 length equals 18 residues. Trimming took 1 base from V and 5 from J; bases not matched to a gene: 14.

The DNA for the CDR3 is TGTGCCAGCATTCTAGGGGGGGGCAAGAATGAGCAGTTCTTC. It is translated as CASILGGGKNEQFF. The chain uses TRBV6-5 and TRBJ2-1, with D maybe TRBD2 (7 bases). The CDR3 is 14 amino acids. Deletions cut 7 bases from V and 7 bases from J, with 17 bases between. Germline V lookup: CDR1 MNHEY, CDR2 SVGAGI.

This clone was detected once. The V call is TRBV5-4, the J call TRBJ2-7; tentative D call: TRBD1 (6 bases). V lost 7 bases, J lost 7 bases, and 21 bases lay in between. Germline CDR1 and CDR2: SGHNT and YYREEE (reference sequence). This CDR3 has 14 amino acids. DNA for the CDR3: TGTGCCAGCGAGCTTCAGGGGATGGGTGGGGAGCAGTACTTC. This codes for CASELQGMGGEQYF. The full variable domain, with the rest looked up from reference TRBV5-4 and TRBJ2-7, is ETGVTQSPTHLIKTRGQQVTLRCSSQSGHNTVSWYQQALGQGPQFIFQYYREEENGRGNFPPRFSGLQFPNYSSELNVNALELDDSALYLCASELQGMGGEQYFGPGTRLTVT.

V and J are TRBV19 and TRBJ2-1; D remains ambiguous. V was shortened by 5 bases and J by 4 bases, with 3 bases between the two germline ends. This CDR3 comprises 11 residues. Germline CDR1 is LNHDA and CDR2 is SQIVND (reference sequence). The DNA of the CDR3 is TGTGCCAGTAGTCATTACAATGAGCAGTTCTTC. This translates into CASSHYNEQFF.

The rearrangement joins TRBV4-3 to TRBJ2-2; 8 bases line up with TRBD2. Looked up from germline, CDR1 is LGHNA and CDR2 is YSLEER. The CDR3 loop spans 13 amino acids. The junction had 5 bases not matched to a gene; V was cut back by 8 bases and J by 6 bases. This CDR3 reads CASGTRMAGELFF. The CDR3 region has the DNA TGCGCCAGCGGGACTAGGATGGCCGGGGAGCTGTTTTTT.

The chain is built from TRBV7-9 and TRBJ2-2, with a tentative D call TRBD1 (5 bases). The CDR3 totals 15 residues. Trimming took off 3 bases at V and 4 bases at J, with 12 bases between the two ends. Germline CDR1 SEHNR, CDR2 FQNEAQ (reference sequence). This CDR3 is CASSFVGPGTGELFF. The CDR3 coding sequence is TGTGCCAGCAGCTTCGTGGGGCCGGGCACCGGGGAGCTGTTTTTT.

The rearrangement uses TRBV6-5 and TRBJ1-2; a possible D gene is TRBD1 (6 bases). CDR1 and CDR2 from the germline V gene are MNHEY and SVGAGI. The CDR3 spans 14 residues. V lost 7 bases and J 7 bases, leaving 19 bases between the germline ends. In DNA form, the CDR3 reads TGTGCCAGCACCACCAGAACAGGGATCTTTGGCTACACCTTC. Protein product: CASTTRTGIFGYTF.